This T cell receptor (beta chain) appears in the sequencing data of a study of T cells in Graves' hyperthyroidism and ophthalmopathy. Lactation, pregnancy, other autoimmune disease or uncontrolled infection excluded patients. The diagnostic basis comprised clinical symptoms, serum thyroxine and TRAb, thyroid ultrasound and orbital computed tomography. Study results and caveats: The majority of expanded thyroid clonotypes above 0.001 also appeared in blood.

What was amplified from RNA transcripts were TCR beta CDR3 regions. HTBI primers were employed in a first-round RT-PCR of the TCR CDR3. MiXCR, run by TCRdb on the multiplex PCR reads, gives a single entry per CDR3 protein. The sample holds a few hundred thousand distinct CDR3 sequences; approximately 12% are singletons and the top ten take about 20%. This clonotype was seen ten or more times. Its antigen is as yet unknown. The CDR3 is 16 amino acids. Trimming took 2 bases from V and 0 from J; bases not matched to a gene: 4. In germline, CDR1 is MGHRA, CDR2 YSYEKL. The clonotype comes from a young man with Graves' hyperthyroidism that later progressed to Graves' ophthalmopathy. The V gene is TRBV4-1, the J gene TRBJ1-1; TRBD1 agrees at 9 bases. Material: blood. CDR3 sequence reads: CASSQPRQGVNTEAFF. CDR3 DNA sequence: TGCGCCAGCAGCCAACCCCGACAGGGGGTGAACACTGAAGCTTTCTTT.